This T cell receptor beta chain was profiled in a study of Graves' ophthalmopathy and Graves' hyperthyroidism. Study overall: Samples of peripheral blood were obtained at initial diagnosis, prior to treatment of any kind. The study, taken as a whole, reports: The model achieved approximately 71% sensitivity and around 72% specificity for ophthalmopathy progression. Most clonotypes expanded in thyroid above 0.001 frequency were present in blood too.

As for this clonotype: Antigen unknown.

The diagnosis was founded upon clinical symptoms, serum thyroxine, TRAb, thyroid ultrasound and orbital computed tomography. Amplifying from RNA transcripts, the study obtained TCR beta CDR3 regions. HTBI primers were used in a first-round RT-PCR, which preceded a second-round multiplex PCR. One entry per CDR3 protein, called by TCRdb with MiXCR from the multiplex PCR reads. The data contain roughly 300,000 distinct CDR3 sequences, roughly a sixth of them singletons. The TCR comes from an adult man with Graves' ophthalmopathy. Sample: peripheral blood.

CDR3 sequence (DNA): TGTGCCAGCAGACCTAGCGGGAGACCCTACGAGCAGTACTTC. Protein product: CASRPSGRPYEQYF. The V and J genes are TRBV7-2 and TRBJ2-7; 10 nucleotides match TRBD2. CDR1 and CDR2 (germline): SGHTA, FQGNSA. The CDR3 covers 14 residues. V trimming: 6 bases; J trimming: 2 bases; junction bases outside the gene matches: 4.